These 30 T cell receptor beta chains were sequenced from one sample in a study of cytomegalovirus exposure and HLA in healthy donors. Sequencing used immunoSEQ multiplex PCR; TCRdb keeps in-frame clones, though not all of them. The sample holds fewer than 200,000 clones; around 86% are singletons and the top ten take roughly 6.6%. Material: PBMCs. Receptors originate from a man in his thirties or forties in good health and CMV-seropositive.

V is TRBV6-1 and J is TRBJ2-7, with 7 bases matching TRBD1. The CDR3 sequence is 16 residues long. V was pared by 0 bases and J by 3 bases, with 8 bases of the junction left unmatched. Germline CDR1 is MNHNS and CDR2 is SASEGT. The CDR3 loop reads CASSEAGQAFYYEQYF. In nucleotides, the CDR3 is TGTGCCAGCAGTGAAGCTGGACAGGCCTTTTACTACGAGCAGTACTTC.

This clone has just a few counts. J is TRBJ2-5 and V is TRBV9; 8 bases are shared with TRBD2. The V and J ends lost 0 bases and 5 bases, in that order; junction bases with no gene match: 12. CDR3 length equals 17 residues. The germline V gene has CDR1 SGDLS and CDR2 YYNGEE. The CDR3 sequence is CASSVEGLDGRGETQYF. The DNA for the CDR3 is TGTGCCAGCAGCGTAGAGGGGCTAGACGGGAGGGGGGAGACCCAGTACTTC.

This sequence joins TRBV9 and TRBJ2-2, with 11 bases identical to TRBD2. The V gene's germline CDR1 is SGDLS and CDR2 YYNGEE. V trimming: 1 base; J trimming: 6 bases; junction bases outside the gene matches: 5. The CDR3 is 16 amino acids. In nucleotides, the CDR3 is TGTGCCAGCAGCGTACTAGCGGGAGGAGAACCCGGGGAGCTGTTTTTT. Translating gives CASSVLAGGEPGELFF.

This chain links TRBV6-5 with TRBJ1-1, with TRBD1 matching 7 bases. J was trimmed by 2 bases and V by 10 bases; bases with no gene match: 7. Germline CDR1 and CDR2: MNHEY and SVGAGI. The CDR3 has 13 amino acids. The chain's CDR3 is CATGGLRNTEAFF. The DNA for the CDR3 is TGTGCCACAGGGGGACTGCGAAACACTGAAGCTTTCTTT.

The chain couples TRBV9 to TRBJ2-7; D is unresolved. Germline V gene lookup returns CDR1 SGDLS and CDR2 YYNGEE. This CDR3 is 13 amino acids long. Trimming cost V 0 bases and J 4 bases, with 8 bases left between them. The CDR3 loop is CASSVGLQYEQYF. For the CDR3, the DNA is TGTGCCAGCAGCGTAGGTCTTCAATACGAGCAGTACTTC.

This chain uses TRBV9 with TRBJ2-7; 10 bases are shared with TRBD1. Looked up from germline, CDR1 is SGDLS and CDR2 is YYNGEE. J was trimmed by 6 bases and V by 2 bases; bases with no gene match: 8. The CDR3 runs 15 residues. The CDR3 sequence is CASSVSIGTGAEQYF. In nucleotides, the CDR3 is TGTGCCAGCAGCGTCTCCATCGGGACAGGGGCCGAGCAGTACTTC.

The chain has TRBV5-8 and TRBJ1-5; D remains ambiguous. The CDR3 spans 16 residues. Per germline, CDR1 SGHTS and CDR2 YDEGEE. Trimming cost V 4 bases and J 0 bases, with 14 bases left between them. The DNA of the CDR3 is TGTGCCAGCAGCCCCTCGGACGGATTTAGCAATCAGCCCCAGCATTTT. Translated: CASSPSDGFSNQPQHF.

The V call is TRBV7-8, the J call TRBJ1-3; 7 bases map to TRBD1. The J segment lost 4 bases and the V segment lost 5 bases, leaving 11 bases of the junction unmatched. Germline V gene lookup returns CDR1 SGHVS and CDR2 FQNEAQ. The CDR3 loop spans 16 amino acids. The CDR3 region is CASSPKTTGRGNTIYF. CDR3 bases: TGTGCCAGCAGCCCGAAAACGACAGGGAGGGGAAACACCATATATTTT.

The chain recombines TRBV7-2 with TRBJ1-2; 7 nucleotides line up with TRBD1. This CDR3 is 15 amino acids long. The trim removed 5 bases at V and 3 bases at J, leaving 9 bases unmatched. CDR1 is SGHTA, CDR2 FQGNSA, per germline. CDR3 loop: CASSPRRDSDYGYTF. The CDR3 nucleotides read TGTGCCAGCAGCCCGCGGCGGGACAGCGACTATGGCTACACCTTC.

This chain connects TRBV9 to TRBJ2-7; 8 positions match TRBD2. V trimming: 3 bases; J trimming: 2 bases; junction bases outside the gene matches: 7. The CDR3 has 15 amino acids. The V gene's germline CDR1 is SGDLS and CDR2 YYNGEE. In DNA form, the CDR3 reads TGTGCCAGCAGCGCAGGGCAAGCGGGAGCCTACGAGCAGTACTTC. Residues: CASSAGQAGAYEQYF.

The chain is built from TRBV5-4 and TRBJ2-7; D perhaps matches TRBD1 (6 bases). This CDR3 contains 14 residues. Trimming removed 4 bases at V and 2 bases at J, with 13 bases between. Per the germline V gene, CDR1 is SGHNT and CDR2 is YYREEE (reference sequence). CDR3 amino acids: CASSPTDRAYEQYF. In DNA, the CDR3 is TGTGCCAGCAGCCCCACGGACAGAGCCTACGAGCAGTACTTC.

The chain is built from TRBV2 and TRBJ1-2; D gene ambiguous. V was clipped by 6 bases and J by 8 bases, with 13 bases between them. CDR3 length: 12 amino acids. The germline gives CDR1 SNHLY, CDR2 FYNNEI. Here the CDR3 DNA reads TGTGCCAGCAGGGGAGAGGCTTGGGGCTACACCTTC. This sequence encodes CASRGEAWGYTF. The complete variable domain, with remaining parts taken from reference TRBV2 and TRBJ1-2, reads EPEVTQTPSHQVTQMGQEVILRCVPISNHLYFYWYRQILGQKVEFLVSFYNNEISEKSEIFDDQFSVERPDGSNFTLKIRSTKLEDSAMYFCASRGEAWGYTFGSGTRLTVV.

The chain combines TRBV27 with TRBJ1-2, with D perhaps matching TRBD1 (6 bases). Looked up from germline, CDR1 is MNHEY and CDR2 is SMNVEV (reference sequence). V was clipped by 5 bases and J by 5 bases, with 21 bases between them. CDR3 length: 16 residues. In DNA, the CDR3 is TGTGCCAGCAGTCCGACAGGATACCTTACCGAGTATGGCTACACCTTC. This translates into CASSPTGYLTEYGYTF.

The V gene is TRBV4-2, the J gene TRBJ2-3, with D tentatively TRBD2 (5 bases). The CDR3 extends over 16 amino acids. Germline V gives CDR1 LGHNA, CDR2 YNFKEQ. The ends were cut back, 4 bases at V and 2 bases at J, with 16 bases in the middle. CDR3 in amino acids: CASSPKAGLLTDTQYF. CDR3 DNA: TGTGCCAGCAGCCCTAAAGCAGGACTCCTCACAGATACGCAGTATTTT.

Here the CDR3 DNA reads TGTGCCAGTAGTCCCCTGGACAGGGCGGTTCAGCCCCAGCATTTT. It translates to CASSPLDRAVQPQHF. The chain couples TRBV19 to TRBJ1-5; TRBD1 matches 8 bases. The CDR3 has 15 amino acids. V was clipped by 5 bases and J by 6 bases; unmatched bases: 9. Germline values: CDR1 LNHDA, CDR2 SQIVND (reference sequence).

The rearrangement uses TRBV25-1 and TRBJ1-1; 9 positions match TRBD1. CDR3 size: 16 residues. J was trimmed by 2 bases and V by 7 bases; bases with no gene match: 11. Germline CDR1 is MGHDK and CDR2 is SYGVNS. For the CDR3, the DNA is TGTGCCAGCACTCCATCCGGGGGACAGGGCAACACTGAAGCTTTCTTT. Translating gives CASTPSGGQGNTEAFF.

A few counts support this clone. The chain combines TRBV6-5 with TRBJ1-5, with TRBD1 as a possible D gene (5 bases). The CDR3 has 14 residues. CDR1 and CDR2 (germline): MNHEY, SVGAGI. Trimming removed 6 bases from V and 9 bases from J, with 18 bases in between. CDR3: CASSPGLLVGPQHF. CDR3 DNA sequence: TGTGCCAGCAGCCCGGGACTCCTCGTGGGGCCCCAGCATTTT.

This clone was seen a single time. This chain joins TRBV6-5 and TRBJ2-1; TRBD2 might be the D (5 bases). The CDR3 loop spans 15 amino acids. Germline CDR1 and CDR2: MNHEY and SVGAGI. V lost 0 bases and J lost 4, with 10 bases in between. CDR3 coding DNA: TGTGCCAGCAGTTACTCGTCTAGCAGTTACAATGAGCAGTTCTTC. This translates into CASSYSSSSYNEQFF.

J is TRBJ2-3 and V is TRBV7-2; D remains ambiguous. The CDR3 totals 13 residues. V lost 1 base, J lost 4 bases, and 6 bases lay in between. Germline V gene data show CDR1 as SGHTA and CDR2 as FQGNSA. For the CDR3, the DNA is TGTGCCAGCAGCTTAGAGATGGCAGATACGCAGTATTTT. Its translation: CASSLEMADTQYF.

The rearrangement joins TRBV11-1 to TRBJ1-1; the D is unclear. Germline assignment: CDR1 SGHAT and CDR2 FQDESV (reference sequence). The ends were cut back, 2 bases at V and 3 bases at J, with 10 bases in the middle. The CDR3 covers 14 residues. CDR3 loop: CASSLPGSYTEAFF. The CDR3 DNA follows: TGTGCCAGCAGCTTACCGGGCAGCTACACTGAAGCTTTCTTT.

The rearrangement links TRBV7-9 to TRBJ2-2, with D possibly TRBD2 on 5 matching bases. CDR1 and CDR2 (germline): SEHNR, FQNEAQ (reference sequence). The V end lost 6 bases, the J end lost 1 base, and 12 bases lay between the germline ends. The CDR3 loop spans 15 amino acids. The CDR3 nucleotides read TGTGCCAGCAGACCGGACCGGGAGAACACCGGGGAGCTGTTTTTT. Its protein is CASRPDRENTGELFF.

The CDR3 here is CASSLAGGADTQYF. For the CDR3, the DNA is TGTGCCAGCAGCTTAGCGGGAGGGGCAGATACGCAGTATTTT. V gene TRBV7-9 combines with J gene TRBJ2-3, with 7 bases aligning to TRBD2. This CDR3 comprises 14 residues. The germline gives CDR1 SEHNR, CDR2 FQNEAQ (reference sequence). After removal of 0 bases from V and 4 bases from J, the junction contained 1 base not matched to a gene.

CDR3 bases: TGTGCCAGCAGTTACTCCGGACAAGACAATCAGCCCCAGCATTTT. This encodes CASSYSGQDNQPQHF. The chain recombines TRBV6-6 with TRBJ1-5, with D maybe TRBD1 (5 bases). This CDR3 is 15 amino acids long. Germline CDR1 and CDR2: MNHNY and SVGAGI (reference sequence). Trimming left V 0 bases short and J 3 bases short, with 9 bases between.

The chain combines TRBV9 with TRBJ2-2; 10 positions match TRBD2. Looked up from germline, CDR1 is SGDLS and CDR2 is YYNGEE. This CDR3 has 15 amino acids. V shed 3 bases, J shed 7 bases, and the junction held 6 bases outside the gene matches. The CDR3 here is CASSASGSSSGELFF. The CDR3 bases are TGTGCCAGCAGCGCTAGCGGGAGTAGTAGCGGGGAGCTGTTTTTT.

This chain links TRBV9 with TRBJ1-1, with 8 bases that match TRBD1. CDR3 length: 14 residues. V dropped 1 base and J dropped 6; count of bases not matched to a gene: 5. From germline, CDR1 is SGDLS and CDR2 YYNGEE. The CDR3 loop is CASSVTGQGSEAFF. Written as DNA, the CDR3 is TGTGCCAGCAGCGTAACAGGACAGGGATCTGAAGCTTTCTTT.

The V and J genes are TRBV29-1 and TRBJ2-7, with D unclear. CDR3 length: 15 amino acids. Trimming removed 7 bases at V and 0 bases at J, with 19 bases between. Germline CDR1 and CDR2: SQVTM and ANQGSEA. CDR3 nucleotide sequence: TGCAGCGCCGTAGCTAGGGAATCGAGCTCCTACGAGCAGTACTTC. Amino acid sequence: CSAVARESSSYEQYF.

This clone was detected once. The chain recombines TRBV27 with TRBJ2-1; D not resolved. This CDR3 has 15 amino acids. Trimming cost V 3 bases and J 2 bases, with 11 bases left between them. The germline V gene encodes CDR1 MNHEY and CDR2 SMNVEV (reference sequence). In nucleotides, the CDR3 is TGTGCCAGCAGTTTTAGCCCGGGCGCCTACAATGAGCAGTTCTTC. It codes for CASSFSPGAYNEQFF.

V and J are TRBV6-6 and TRBJ1-2, with D unclear. The ends were cut back, 7 bases at V and 8 bases at J, with 20 bases in the middle. The CDR3 spans 14 residues. Germline CDR1 is MNHNY and CDR2 is SVGAGI (reference sequence). CDR3 in DNA: TGTGCCAGCACCTCCTACGTCGGCCTCGTCGGCTACACCTTC. Amino acid sequence: CASTSYVGLVGYTF.

V usage is TRBV13 and J usage is TRBJ1-2, with unresolved D. V was clipped by 2 bases and J by 8 bases, with 12 bases between them. The CDR3 totals 13 residues. Germline V gene sequence: CDR1 PRHDT, CDR2 FYEKMQ (reference sequence). The CDR3 here is CASSLSAMDGYTF. The CDR3 DNA reads TGTGCCAGCAGCTTATCAGCCATGGACGGCTACACCTTC.

The CDR3 nucleotides are TGTGCCAGCAGCAGTACAGGGGTACACTACGAGCAGTACTTC. This sequence encodes CASSSTGVHYEQYF. This rearrangement joins TRBV7-9 to TRBJ2-7, with TRBD1 matching 7 bases. The V segment lost 5 bases and the J segment 3 bases; nucleotides outside the gene matches: 7. In germline, CDR1 is SEHNR, CDR2 FQNEAQ (reference sequence). The CDR3 has 14 residues.